This T cell receptor (beta chain) is from a study of blood T cell repertoires in COVID-19. Study at large: Acute and convalescent COVID-19 specimens originated in the United States, Italy and Spain. In each case, the material was cDNA or gDNA derived from T cells, B-cell-depleted T cells, or PBMCs.

Trimming stripped 0 bases from V and 5 bases from J, with 10 bases between. This CDR3 is built from 15 residues. The germline V gene has CDR1 SNHLY and CDR2 FYNNEI. Assay used: immunoSEQ multiplex PCR; TCRdb lists only in-frame clones, some missing. The sample has some 34,000 clones, around 85% seen once; the top ten hold around 7%. The material sequenced was peripheral blood. This sequence originates from a human donor in a cohort sampled during active COVID-19. The chain joins TRBV2 to TRBJ1-4, with D unresolved. The CDR3 DNA follows: TGTGCCAGCAGTGAAGCCCTGGGCTGGAATGAAAAACTGTTTTTT. Translating gives CASSEALGWNEKLFF.